One sample yielded the 6 T cell receptor beta chains listed below, sequenced in a study of CD8+CD57+ T cells in acquired aplastic anemia. Profiling that covered TCR beta VDJ and CDR3 relied on genomic DNA as its template. TCRdb ran MiXCR on the reads and lists one entry per CDR3 protein. The sample records about 130,000 distinct CDR3 sequences, about half being singletons. Sequencing was done on a sample of sorted CD4+, CD8+, or CD8+CD57+ T cells (not recorded which) from PBMCs. Receptor source: a human donor in good health, serving as a control.

This clonotype was counted a few times. This sequence joins TRBV10-3 and TRBJ1-1; 7 nucleotides align to TRBD1. Per the germline V gene, CDR1 is ENHRY and CDR2 is SYGVKD. V shed 0 bases, J shed 5 bases, and the junction held 15 bases outside the gene matches. The CDR3 runs 18 residues. In nucleotides, the CDR3 is TGTGCCATCAGTGAGTCACCTTGGGCAGGGGGAGATGGGACTGAAGCTTTCTTT. Translated: CAISESPWAGGDGTEAFF.

In its sample, this clonotype was seen many times. The chain employs TRBV5-1 and TRBJ2-1; D gene uncertain. Looked up from germline, CDR1 is SGHRS and CDR2 is YFSETQ. V shed 3 bases and J shed 6 bases, with 19 bases lying between them. This CDR3 is 16 amino acids long. In DNA, the CDR3 is TGCGCCAGCAGCTATCTACCCTCTACGTCTGTCAATGAGCAGTTCTTC. This translates into CASSYLPSTSVNEQFF.

This clonotype occurred once. This chain joins TRBV24-1 and TRBJ2-3; D is undetermined. The CDR3 consists of 16 residues. Germline CDR1 reads KGHDR; CDR2 reads SFDVKD. Trimming cost V 2 bases and J 0 bases, with 11 bases left between them. The CDR3 bases are TGTGCCACCAGTGATTCTTCACTAACTAGCACAGATACGCAGTATTTT. Encoded protein: CATSDSSLTSTDTQYF.

The chain joins TRBV20-1 to TRBJ1-1; D gene uncertain. CDR1 is DFQATT, CDR2 SNEGSKA, per germline (reference sequence). This CDR3 has 13 amino acids. V was shortened by 6 bases and J by 0 bases, with 11 bases between the two germline ends. The CDR3 reads CSAAPGLNTEAFF. CDR3 bases: TGCAGTGCCGCTCCGGGTCTGAACACTGAAGCTTTCTTT.

The gene calls are TRBV6-1 and TRBJ2-7; TRBD2 matches at 7 bases. The CDR3 contains 15 residues. Germline loops: CDR1 MNHNS, CDR2 SASEGT. Germline trimming cut 8 bases from V and 4 bases from J; bases unmatched to any gene: 14. The CDR3 DNA follows: TGTGCCAGCTCATACGGGGGGACCAACTCGTACGAGCAGTACTTC. Its protein is CASSYGGTNSYEQYF.

The chain has TRBV19 and TRBJ1-1, with 7 bases that match TRBD1. This CDR3 has 19 amino acids. The J segment lost 1 base and the V segment lost 2 bases, leaving 16 bases of the junction unmatched. The germline gives CDR1 LNHDA, CDR2 SQIVND (reference sequence). CDR3 bases: TGTGCCAGTAGTATACGTAGATCGGACAGGCGGATTACGAACACTGAAGCTTTCTTT. This codes for CASSIRRSDRRITNTEAFF.